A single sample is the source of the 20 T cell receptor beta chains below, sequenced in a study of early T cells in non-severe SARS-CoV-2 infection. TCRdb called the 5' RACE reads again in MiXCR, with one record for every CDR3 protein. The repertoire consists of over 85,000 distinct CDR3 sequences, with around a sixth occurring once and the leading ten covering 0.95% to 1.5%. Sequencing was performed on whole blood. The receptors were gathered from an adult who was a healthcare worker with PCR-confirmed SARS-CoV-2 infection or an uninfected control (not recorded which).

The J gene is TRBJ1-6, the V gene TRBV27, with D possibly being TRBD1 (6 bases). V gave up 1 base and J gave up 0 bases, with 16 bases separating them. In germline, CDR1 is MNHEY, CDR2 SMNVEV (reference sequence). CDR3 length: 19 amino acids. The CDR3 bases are TGTGCCAGCAGTTTATGGGGGCCTATCCTGAGCTCCTATAATTCACCCCTCCACTTT. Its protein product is CASSLWGPILSSYNSPLHF.

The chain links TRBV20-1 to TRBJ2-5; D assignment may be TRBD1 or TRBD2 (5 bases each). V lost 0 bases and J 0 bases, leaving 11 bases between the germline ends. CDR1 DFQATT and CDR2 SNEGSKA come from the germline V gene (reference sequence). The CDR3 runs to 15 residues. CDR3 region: CSARDLGGYQETQYF. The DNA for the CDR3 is TGCAGTGCTAGAGATCTTGGGGGATACCAAGAGACCCAGTACTTC.

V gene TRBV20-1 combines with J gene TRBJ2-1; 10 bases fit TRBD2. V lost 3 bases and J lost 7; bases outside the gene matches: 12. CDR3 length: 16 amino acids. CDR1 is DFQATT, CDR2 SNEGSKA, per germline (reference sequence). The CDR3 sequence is CSAREGLADLRNEQFF. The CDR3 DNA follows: TGCAGTGCTAGGGAAGGACTAGCGGACCTACGAAATGAGCAGTTCTTC.

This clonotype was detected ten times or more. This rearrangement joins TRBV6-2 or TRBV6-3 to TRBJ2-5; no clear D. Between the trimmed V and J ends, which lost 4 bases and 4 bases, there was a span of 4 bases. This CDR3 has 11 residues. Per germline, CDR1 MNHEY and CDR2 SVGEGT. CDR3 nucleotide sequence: TGTGCCAGCAGTTCCGGAGAGACCCAGTACTTC. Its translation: CASSSGETQYF.

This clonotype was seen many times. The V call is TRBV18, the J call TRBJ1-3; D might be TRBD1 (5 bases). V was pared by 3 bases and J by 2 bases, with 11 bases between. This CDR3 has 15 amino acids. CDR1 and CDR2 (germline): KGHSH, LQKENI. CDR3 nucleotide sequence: TGTGCCAGCTCACCCCAGGGTAGTCCTGGAAACACCATATATTTT. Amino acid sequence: CASSPQGSPGNTIYF.

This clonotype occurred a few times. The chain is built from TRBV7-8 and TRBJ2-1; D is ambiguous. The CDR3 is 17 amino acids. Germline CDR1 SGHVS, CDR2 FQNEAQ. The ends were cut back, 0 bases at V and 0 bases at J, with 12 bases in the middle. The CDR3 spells CASSLATDLSSYNEQFF. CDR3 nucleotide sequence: TGTGCCAGCAGCTTAGCGACTGACCTTAGCTCCTACAATGAGCAGTTCTTC.

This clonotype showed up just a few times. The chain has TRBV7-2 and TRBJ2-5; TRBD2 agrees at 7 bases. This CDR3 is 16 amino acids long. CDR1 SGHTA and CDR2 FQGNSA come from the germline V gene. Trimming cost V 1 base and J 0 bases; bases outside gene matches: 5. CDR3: CASSLERGLYQETQYF. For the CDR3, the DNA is TGTGCCAGCAGCTTAGAGCGGGGACTGTACCAAGAGACCCAGTACTTC.

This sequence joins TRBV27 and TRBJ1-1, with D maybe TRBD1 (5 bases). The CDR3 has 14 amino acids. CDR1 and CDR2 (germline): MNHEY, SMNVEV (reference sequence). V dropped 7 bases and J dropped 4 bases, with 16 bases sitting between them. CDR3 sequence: CASNPFSGSTEAFF. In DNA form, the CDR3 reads TGTGCCAGCAACCCTTTTTCAGGGAGCACTGAAGCTTTCTTT.

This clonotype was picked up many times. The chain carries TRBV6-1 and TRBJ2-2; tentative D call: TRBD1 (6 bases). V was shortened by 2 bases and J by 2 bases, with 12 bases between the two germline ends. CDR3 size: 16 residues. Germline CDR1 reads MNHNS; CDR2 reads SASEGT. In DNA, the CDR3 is TGTGCCAGCAGTGAACAGGGGTTAGCAAACACCGGGGAGCTGTTTTTT. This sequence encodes CASSEQGLANTGELFF.

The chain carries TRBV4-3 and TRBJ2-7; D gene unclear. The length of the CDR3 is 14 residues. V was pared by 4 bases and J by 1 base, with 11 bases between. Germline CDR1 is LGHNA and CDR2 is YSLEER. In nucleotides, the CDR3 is TGCGCCAGCAGCCTGACACCGTCTTCCTACGAGCAGTACTTC. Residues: CASSLTPSSYEQYF.

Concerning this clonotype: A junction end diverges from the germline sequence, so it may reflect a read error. As DNA, the CDR3 is TGTTCATGGACTAGCGGCTACAATGAGCAGTTCTTC. It codes for CSWTSGYNEQFF. This rearrangement joins TRBV29-1 to TRBJ2-1, with TRBD2 matching over 10 bases. From germline, CDR1 is SQVTM and CDR2 ANQGSEA. This CDR3 has 12 amino acids.

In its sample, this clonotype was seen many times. In DNA form, the CDR3 reads TGTGCCAGCAGCTCCTATGGAGCGGGGGTCCTCAATGAGCAGTTCTTC. Translated: CASSSYGAGVLNEQFF. The V call is TRBV11-2, the J call TRBJ2-1, with 8 bases lining up with TRBD2. CDR1 is SGHAT and CDR2 is FQNNGV in the germline V gene. The CDR3 is 16 residues long. Trimming at V came to 4 bases and at J to 6 bases, leaving 11 bases not matched to a gene.

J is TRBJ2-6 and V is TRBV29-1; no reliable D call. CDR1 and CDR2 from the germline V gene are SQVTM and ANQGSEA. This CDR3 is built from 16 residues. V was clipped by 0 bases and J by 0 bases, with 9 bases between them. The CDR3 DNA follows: TGCAGCGTTGAAGAATGGTCCGACTCTGGGGCCAACGTCCTGACTTTC. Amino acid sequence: CSVEEWSDSGANVLTF.

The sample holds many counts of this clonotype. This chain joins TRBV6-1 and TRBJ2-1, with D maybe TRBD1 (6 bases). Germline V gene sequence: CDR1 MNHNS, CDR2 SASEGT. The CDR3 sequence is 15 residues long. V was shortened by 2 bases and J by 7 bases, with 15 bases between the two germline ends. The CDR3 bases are TGTGCCAGCAGTGAATCTGAGGACAGCCCTAATGAGCAGTTCTTC. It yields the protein CASSESEDSPNEQFF.

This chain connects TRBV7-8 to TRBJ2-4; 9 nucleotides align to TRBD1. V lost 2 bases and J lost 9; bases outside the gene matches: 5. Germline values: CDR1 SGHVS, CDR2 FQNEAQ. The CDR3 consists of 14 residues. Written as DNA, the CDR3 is TGTGCCAGCAGCTTAAACGGACAGGGGACCATTCAGTACTTC. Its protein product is CASSLNGQGTIQYF.

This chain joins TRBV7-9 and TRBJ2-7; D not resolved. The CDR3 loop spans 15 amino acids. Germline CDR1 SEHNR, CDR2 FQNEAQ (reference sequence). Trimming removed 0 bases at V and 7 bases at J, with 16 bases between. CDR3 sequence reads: CASSLASSLPREQYF. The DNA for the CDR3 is TGTGCCAGCAGCTTAGCTTCCTCTCTCCCTCGAGAGCAGTACTTC.

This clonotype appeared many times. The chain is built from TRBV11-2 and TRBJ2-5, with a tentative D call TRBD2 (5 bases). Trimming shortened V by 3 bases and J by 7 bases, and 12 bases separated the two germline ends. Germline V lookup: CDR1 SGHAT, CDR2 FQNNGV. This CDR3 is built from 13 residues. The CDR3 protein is CASSLWRVGTQYF. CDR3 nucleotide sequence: TGTGCCAGCAGCTTGTGGCGGGTTGGGACCCAGTACTTC.

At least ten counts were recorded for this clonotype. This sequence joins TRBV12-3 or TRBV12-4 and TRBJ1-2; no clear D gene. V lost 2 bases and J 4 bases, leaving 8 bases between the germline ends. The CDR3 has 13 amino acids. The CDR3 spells CASSLSGFYGYTF. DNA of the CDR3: TGTGCCAGCAGTTTATCCGGGTTCTATGGCTACACCTTC.

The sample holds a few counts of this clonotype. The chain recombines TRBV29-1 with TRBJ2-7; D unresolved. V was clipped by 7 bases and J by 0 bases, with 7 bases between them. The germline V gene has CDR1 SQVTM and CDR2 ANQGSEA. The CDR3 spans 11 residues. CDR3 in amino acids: CSGVSSYEQYF. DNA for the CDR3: TGCAGCGGGGTAAGCTCCTACGAGCAGTACTTC.

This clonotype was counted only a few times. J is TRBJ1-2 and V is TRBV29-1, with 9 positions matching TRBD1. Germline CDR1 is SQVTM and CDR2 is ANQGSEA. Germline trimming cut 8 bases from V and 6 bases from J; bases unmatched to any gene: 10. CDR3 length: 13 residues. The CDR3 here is CSSPSGQGDGYTF. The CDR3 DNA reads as TGCAGCAGTCCTTCGGGACAGGGAGATGGCTACACCTTC. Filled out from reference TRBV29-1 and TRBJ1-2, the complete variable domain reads SAVISQKPSRDICQRGTSLTIQCQVDSQVTMMFWYRQQPGQSLTLIATANQGSEATYESGFVIDKFPISRPNLTFSTLTVSNMSPEDSSIYLCSSPSGQGDGYTFGSGTRLTVV.